This TCR beta chain stems from a study of blood T cell repertoires in COVID-19. Looking at the study overall: T cells, B-cell-depleted T cells, or PBMCs supplied cDNA or gDNA.

Original processing methods: Reference gene primers were amplified, and this amplification served to estimate nucleated cell counts. Profiled with immunoSEQ multiplex PCR; TCRdb holds only in-frame clones, not every one. The D gene and trimming were derived from the DNA, and the V and J assignments and clone size from that table. The data show some 150,000 clones, around 86% seen once. Germline CDR1 and CDR2: SGHRS and YFSETQ. V was trimmed by 5 bases and J by 1 base, leaving 13 bases between them. The CDR3 is made up of 15 amino acids. The clonotype was recovered from a man in his sixties or seventies with acute or convalescent COVID-19. The sample taken for sequencing was peripheral blood. This chain uses TRBV5-1 with TRBJ2-1, with a possible D match to TRBD1 (6 bases). CDR3: CASRFGQGSYNEQFF. CDR3 DNA: TGCGCCAGCAGATTCGGGCAGGGGTCCTACAATGAGCAGTTCTTC.